The 20 T cell receptor beta chains below were found in one sample sequenced in a study of CXCR3-negative and CXCR3-positive naive CD8 T cells. Broader study findings: CXCR3-expressing naive cells carried TRB CDR3s more hydrophobic than those of CXCR3-negative naive cells.

Their cognate antigens are unknown. Preparation of TRB cDNA libraries relied on 5' RACE carrying UMI labels. TCRdb reprocessed the 5' RACE reads; each CDR3 protein has one entry and no DNA is given. The sample data list around 95,000 distinct CDR3 sequences. Sequencing used naive CXCR3+ CD8+ T cells from blood. Stated subset: CD45RO-CCR7+CD27+CD95- naive CD8+ T cells expressing CXCR3 (TNR3+). Receptor source: a human donor in good health. Some clones in this sample may be carry-over from other donors' samples.

The chain uses TRBV2 and TRBJ2-2; TCRdb gives TRBD1 as the D gene, but with no DNA this cannot be confirmed. Germline V gives CDR1 SNHLY, CDR2 FYNNEI. There are 16 residues in the CDR3. The CDR3 loop reads CASSEYGGRNTGELFF.

V is TRBV14 and J is TRBJ1-1; TCRdb designates TRBD1, a call that cannot be tested without DNA. The V gene's germline CDR1 is SGHDN and CDR2 FVKESK. This CDR3 comprises 13 residues. CDR3 region: CASSPVQGTEAFF.

V usage is TRBV12-3 or TRBV12-4 and J usage is TRBJ2-5; TCRdb picks TRBD1, but there is no DNA to check that call. The CDR3 consists of 13 residues. The CDR3 loop reads CASTTRTVQTQYF.

The V call is TRBV7-9, the J call TRBJ2-1. CDR1 is SEHNR, CDR2 FQNEAQ, per germline (reference sequence). The CDR3 loop spans 13 amino acids. This CDR3 reads CASLTASNDEQFF.

This chain connects TRBV10-3 to TRBJ2-5; without DNA, the TCRdb call of TRBD1 cannot be checked. Germline V gives CDR1 ENHRY, CDR2 SYGVKD. The CDR3 runs to 15 residues. CDR3 residues: CATQPSTGGMETKYF.

The V and J genes are TRBV12-3 or TRBV12-4 and TRBJ2-7; TCRdb indicates TRBD2, and absent DNA this call remains unverified. The CDR3 covers 13 residues. The CDR3 sequence is CASNPSGGDEQYF.

This chain uses TRBV6-2 or TRBV6-3 with TRBJ2-7; without DNA, the TCRdb call of TRBD1 cannot be checked. This CDR3 has 15 residues. Per the germline V gene, CDR1 is MNHEY and CDR2 is SVGEGT. CDR3 sequence reads: CASNSPRDGFYEQYF.

This rearrangement joins TRBV28 to TRBJ2-7; the D call of TRBD1 rests on TCRdb alone, since no DNA is present to check it. CDR1 is MDHEN, CDR2 SYDVKM, per germline. This CDR3 spans 14 amino acids. The CDR3 sequence is CASNSIWGNDEQYF.

The chain employs TRBV10-3 and TRBJ1-3. This CDR3 region has 11 residues. Germline V gene lookup returns CDR1 ENHRY and CDR2 SYGVKD. The CDR3: CAITPGDTIYF.

This chain joins TRBV6-2 or TRBV6-3 and TRBJ2-2; the TCRdb D gene call, TRBD1, has no DNA to confirm it. The CDR3 runs 16 residues. Looked up from germline, CDR1 is MNHEY and CDR2 is SVGEGT. The CDR3 spells CASSLNRAGNTGELFF.

The chain uses TRBV10-3 and TRBJ2-1; TCRdb's D call of TRBD2 is untestable without DNA. The CDR3 is 16 amino acids. Germline lookup yields CDR1 ENHRY and CDR2 SYGVKD. CDR3 sequence: CAITQSGGPSYNEQFF.

The rearrangement uses TRBV11-3 and TRBJ1-1. The CDR3 is made up of 16 amino acids. Germline V gene lookup returns CDR1 SGHNT and CDR2 YENEEA. CDR3 sequence reads: CASSLYIGTGGTEAFF.

V usage is TRBV9 and J usage is TRBJ1-6; TCRdb's D gene call, TRBD1, goes unchecked for lack of DNA. The CDR3 length is 17 residues. Germline CDR1 is SGDLS and CDR2 is YYNGEE. The CDR3 spells CASSASRTVSTNSPLHF.

Here the CDR3 reads CSVVQGETQYF. The chain links TRBV29-1 to TRBJ2-5; with no DNA, the TCRdb D assignment of TRBD1 cannot be verified. The CDR3 sequence is 11 residues long. The germline CDR1 and CDR2 sequences are SQVTM and ANQGSEA.

This rearrangement joins TRBV6-5 to TRBJ2-3. CDR1 and CDR2 (germline): MNHEY, SVGAGI. CDR3 length: 15 residues. The CDR3 is CASSYSGSGTDTQYF.

The rearrangement joins TRBV7-9 to TRBJ2-7; TCRdb selects TRBD1, and the lack of DNA leaves this call unchecked. CDR3 length: 15 amino acids. CDR1 is SEHNR, CDR2 FQNEAQ, per germline (reference sequence). This chain's CDR3 is CASSLGGPLIYEQYF.

The chain is built from TRBV29-1 and TRBJ2-7; TCRdb picks TRBD1, but there is no DNA to check that call. There are 13 residues in the CDR3. Germline V gives CDR1 SQVTM, CDR2 ANQGSEA. The CDR3 spells CSVEGERGYEQYF.

The chain combines TRBV12-3 or TRBV12-4 with TRBJ2-7. The CDR3 runs to 14 residues. CDR3 residues: CASSLGGTIYEQYF.

The CDR3: CSVDRSNTGELFF. The V call is TRBV29-1, the J call TRBJ2-2. Per the germline V gene, CDR1 is SQVTM and CDR2 is ANQGSEA. This CDR3 is 13 amino acids long.

This CDR3 reads CASTSLGVTDTQYF. The rearrangement links TRBV7-2 to TRBJ2-3; TCRdb's D call of TRBD1 is untestable without DNA. This CDR3 has 14 amino acids. Germline V CDR1 and CDR2: SGHTA, FQGNSA.